One sample yielded the 14 T cell receptor beta chains listed below, sequenced in a study of shared clonotypes between healthy human individuals. Only in-frame clones appear in the TCRdb table, and some are missing; sequencing was by immunoSEQ multiplex PCR. This sample yields fewer than 1.6 million clones, of which around 98.5% are seen a single time; 0.36% belongs to the top ten. Sequenced: naive CD4+ T cells sorted from blood. Subset given: CD45RA+ positively selected. These receptors all come from a man younger than 45 in good health.

This chain links TRBV20-1 with TRBJ2-5, with D unresolved. The CDR3 extends over 11 amino acids. Germline CDR1 reads DFQATT; CDR2 reads SNEGSKA (reference sequence). V lost 3 bases, J lost 6 bases, and 8 bases lay in between. DNA for the CDR3: TGCAGTGCTAGTTCCTCGCAGACCCAGTACTTC. Translation gives CSASSSQTQYF.

This chain links TRBV5-1 with TRBJ2-5; no definite D call. The germline gives CDR1 SGHRS, CDR2 YFSETQ. V lost 1 base, J lost 5 bases, and 9 bases lay in between. This CDR3 spans 13 amino acids. In nucleotides, the CDR3 is TGCGCCAGCAGCTTGCGACCTGGGGAGACCCAGTACTTC. Translating gives CASSLRPGETQYF.

In its sample, this clone was seen once. This chain links TRBV18 with TRBJ1-5; D possibly corresponds to TRBD1 (6 bases). Trimming took off 6 bases at V and 6 bases at J, with 18 bases between the two ends. CDR1 and CDR2 from the germline V gene are KGHSH and LQKENI. The CDR3 sequence is 15 residues long. The CDR3 DNA reads as TGTGCCAGCTCCCCTACACAGGGAGTTACTCAGCCCCAGCATTTT. Translated: CASSPTQGVTQPQHF.

The chain is built from TRBV10-2 and TRBJ2-7; D unresolved. Germline V gene lookup returns CDR1 WSHSY and CDR2 SAAADI. This CDR3 has 12 residues. The germline V and J ends were trimmed by 5 bases and 4 bases, with 9 bases remaining between them. CDR3 in amino acids: CASSQTVYEQYF. CDR3 sequence (DNA): TGCGCCAGCAGTCAGACTGTATACGAGCAGTACTTC.

The chain links TRBV30 to TRBJ1-1; the D gene is possibly TRBD1 (5 bases). The CDR3 is 12 amino acids. Germline V lookup: CDR1 GTSNPN, CDR2 SVGIG (reference sequence). Trimming took 2 bases from V and 4 from J, leaving 8 bases between them. The CDR3 DNA reads TGTGCCTGGAGTCAGACAGCCACTGAAGCTTTCTTT. This codes for CAWSQTATEAFF.

This clone was recorded only once. This sequence joins TRBV11-2 and TRBJ2-5, with TRBD2 matching over 9 bases. CDR1 is SGHAT, CDR2 FQNNGV, per germline. J was trimmed by 4 bases and V by 6 bases; bases with no gene match: 15. There are 17 residues in the CDR3. The CDR3 is CASRTVTSLAGAETQYF. CDR3 coding DNA: TGTGCCAGCAGGACAGTCACCTCTTTAGCGGGAGCAGAGACCCAGTACTTC.

The chain joins TRBV11-3 to TRBJ2-1; 9 nucleotides line up with TRBD2. CDR3 length: 18 amino acids. The ends lost 3 bases at V and 4 bases at J; junction bases unmatched: 13. Looked up from germline, CDR1 is SGHNT and CDR2 is YENEEA. CDR3 loop: CASSFVLPGLAMYNEQFF. CDR3 sequence (DNA): TGTGCCAGCAGCTTCGTTCTTCCGGGACTAGCTATGTACAATGAGCAGTTCTTC.

The chain couples TRBV28 to TRBJ1-4; D call uncertain. The V gene lost 4 bases and the J gene lost 5 bases, with 20 bases spanning the gap. From germline, CDR1 is MDHEN and CDR2 SYDVKM. The CDR3 extends over 17 amino acids. CDR3 DNA: TGTGCCAGCAGTTACCCTCTGGCCGTTCAGGCGAATGAAAAACTGTTTTTT. Translating gives CASSYPLAVQANEKLFF.

The chain combines TRBV27 with TRBJ2-4, with 7 bases aligning to TRBD2. With 4 bases clipped from V and 1 base from J, the junction kept 10 bases outside the gene matches. From germline, CDR1 is MNHEY and CDR2 SMNVEV (reference sequence). The CDR3 runs 17 residues. This chain's CDR3 is CASSSPGLADAKNIQYF. Written as DNA, the CDR3 is TGTGCCAGCAGTTCCCCGGGGCTAGCGGACGCCAAAAACATTCAGTACTTC.

The V call is TRBV19, the J call TRBJ2-3; unclear D gene. V lost 1 base and J 3 bases, leaving 8 bases between the germline ends. This CDR3 has 14 amino acids. CDR1 and CDR2 from the germline V gene are LNHDA and SQIVND (reference sequence). CDR3 region: CASSIAPPTDTQYF. Here the CDR3 DNA reads TGTGCCAGTAGTATAGCCCCGCCTACAGATACGCAGTATTTT.

This sequence joins TRBV5-1 and TRBJ1-2; 7 bases map to TRBD1. Per the germline V gene, CDR1 is SGHRS and CDR2 is YFSETQ. The CDR3 extends over 15 amino acids. V lost 4 bases, J lost 1 base, and 7 bases stayed unmatched. In DNA, the CDR3 is TGCGCCAGCAGCCGAGGGGACAGTTTTAACTATGGCTACACCTTC. This codes for CASSRGDSFNYGYTF.

The gene calls are TRBV19 and TRBJ2-7; 8 bases line up with TRBD2. This CDR3 region has 14 residues. V lost 2 bases to trimming and J lost 5 bases; unmatched junction nucleotides: 5. From germline, CDR1 is LNHDA and CDR2 SQIVND (reference sequence). The CDR3 region is CASSIKRESHEQYF. CDR3 in DNA: TGTGCCAGTAGTATAAAGCGGGAGTCCCACGAGCAGTACTTC.

With respect to this clone: Germline is not matched at one junction end, which may reflect a read error. The chain is built from TRBV5-1 and TRBJ1-1; 8 bases match TRBD1. From germline, CDR1 is SGHRS and CDR2 YFSETQ. The CDR3 length is 16 residues. CDR3 DNA sequence: TGCGCCAGCAGCGATCAGGGGGCCGATTTGAACGCTGAAGCTTTCTTT. As protein: CASSDQGADLNAEAFF.

Notes on this clone: This specimen includes other DNA sequences encoding the same CDR3. The chain joins TRBV7-6 to TRBJ2-7; 9 bases line up with TRBD2. Trimming took 1 base from V and 4 from J; bases not matched to a gene: 2. CDR3 length equals 14 residues. Germline V gene sequence: CDR1 SGHVS, CDR2 FNYEAQ. The CDR3 is CASSLGLAGYEQYF. DNA for the CDR3: TGTGCCAGCAGCTTAGGGCTAGCGGGGTACGAGCAGTACTTC.